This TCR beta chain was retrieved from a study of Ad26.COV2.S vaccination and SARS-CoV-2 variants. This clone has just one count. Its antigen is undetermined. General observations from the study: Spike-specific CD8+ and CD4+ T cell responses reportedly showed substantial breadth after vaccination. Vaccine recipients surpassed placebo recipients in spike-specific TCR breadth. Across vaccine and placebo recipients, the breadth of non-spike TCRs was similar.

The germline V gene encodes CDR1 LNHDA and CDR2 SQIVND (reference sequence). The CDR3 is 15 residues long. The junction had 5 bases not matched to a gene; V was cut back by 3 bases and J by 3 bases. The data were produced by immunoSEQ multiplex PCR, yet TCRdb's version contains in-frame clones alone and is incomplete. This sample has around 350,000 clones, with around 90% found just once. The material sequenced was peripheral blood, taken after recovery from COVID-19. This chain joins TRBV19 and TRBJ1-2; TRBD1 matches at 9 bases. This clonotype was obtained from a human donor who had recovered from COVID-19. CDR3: CASSIATGGDYGYTF. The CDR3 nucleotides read TGTGCCAGTAGTATTGCGACAGGGGGGGACTATGGCTACACCTTC.